This TCR beta chain was recorded in a study of PD-L1 blockade in urothelial cancer. Synthetically made TCR analog templates were put into each PCR as spikes. Here immunoSEQ multiplex PCR was the method, and the copy in TCRdb shows in-frame clones only, minus some. This sample has approximately 40,000 clones, with 86% found just once. Time point specified: peripheral blood 6 weeks after treatment start. This clone was picked up one time. The germline gene is not matched at one end of the junction; a read error may be the cause. The CDR3 runs 15 residues. Germline V gives CDR1 LGHNA, CDR2 YSLEER. Material: PBMCs, obtained around atezolizumab (anti-PD-L1) treatment. The TCR was taken from a man aged 55-75 years with urothelial cancer. The chain links TRBV4-3 to TRBJ1-4; 9 positions agree with TRBD1. The CDR3 region has the DNA TGCGCCAGCAGCCAAGACGGGACAGGGAATGGAAAACTGTTTTTT. Its translation: CASSQDGTGNGKLFF.